Listed below are T cell receptor beta chains from one sample, sequenced in a study. TCRdb used MiXCR to reprocess the 5' RACE reads, holding one entry per CDR3 protein. The table includes over 40,000 distinct CDR3 sequences, around 23% detected once. The sequenced sample consisted of Tregs sorted from a lymph node. Source of these receptors: a female donor with breast cancer. CDR3s include the opening cysteine and the closing phenylalanine or tryptophan. The order of the fields is J gene, clone size, V gene, D gene, CDR3 DNA, CDR3 protein. A D gene is named only where the DNA matches it firmly. Clone size is not always given. Where it is, it says once, few, many or a class for expanded clones.

>TRBJ2-4|many|TRBV29-1|NA
TGCAGCGTTGGCTACAGATTATTGGGCAAAAACATTCAGTACTTC
CSVGYRLLGKNIQYF
>TRBJ1-1|NA|TRBV5-6|NA
TGTGTCAGCAGCTTGCCGGGTACGAACACTGAAGCTTTCTTT
CVSSLPGTNTEAFF
>TRBJ2-3|few|TRBV6-1|TRBD1
TGTGCCAGCAGCCGGAGACAGGGGGCAGATACGCAGTATTTT
CASSRRQGADTQYF
>TRBJ2-1|NA|TRBV18|TRBD2
TGTGCCAGCTCACCACATAGAAGTCTAGCGGGAGGTACTTCCTACAATGAGCAGTTCTTC
CASSPHRSLAGGTSYNEQFF
>TRBJ2-6|many|TRBV12-3/TRBV12-4|TRBD1
TGTGCCAGCAGTGGCACCGGGACAGGGGGGACCGGGGCCAACGTCCTGACTTTC
CASSGTGTGGTGANVLTF
>TRBJ2-4|many|TRBV3-1|NA
TGTGCCAGCAGCCTACGAGGCGATTCCAAAAACATTCAGTACTTC
CASSLRGDSKNIQYF
>TRBJ1-2|medium-sized|TRBV9|TRBD1
TGTGCCAGCAGCGTAGTAGGGACAGGGAAGGGCTACACCTTC
CASSVVGTGKGYTF
>TRBJ2-2|once|TRBV28|NA
TGTGCCAGCAGGCCCGGGGAAGGCGGGGAGCTGTTTTTT
CASRPGEGGELFF
>TRBJ2-7|few|TRBV6-5|NA
TGTGCCAGCAGTAACTCTAGGGAGTTCCCAAACTACGAGCAGTACTTC
CASSNSREFPNYEQYF
>TRBJ1-5|NA|TRBV7-2|NA
TGTGCCAGCAGCTTTTCGGAGGGTCAGCCCCAGCATTTT
CASSFSEGQPQHF
>TRBJ1-1|few|TRBV2|NA
TGTGCCAGCCTTACAACGGGCACTGAAGCTTTCTTT
CASLTTGTEAFF